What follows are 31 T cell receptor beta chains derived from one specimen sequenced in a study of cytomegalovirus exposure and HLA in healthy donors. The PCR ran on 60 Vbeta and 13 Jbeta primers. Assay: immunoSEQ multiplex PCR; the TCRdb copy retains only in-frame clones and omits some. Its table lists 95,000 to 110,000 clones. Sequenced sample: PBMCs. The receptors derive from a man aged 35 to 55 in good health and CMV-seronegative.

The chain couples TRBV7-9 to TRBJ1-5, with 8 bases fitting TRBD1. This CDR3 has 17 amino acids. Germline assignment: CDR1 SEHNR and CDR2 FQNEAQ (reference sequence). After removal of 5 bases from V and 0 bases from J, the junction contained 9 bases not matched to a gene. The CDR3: CASSTYQGADSNQPQHF. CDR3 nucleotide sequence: TGTGCCAGCAGCACGTACCAGGGGGCAGATAGCAATCAGCCCCAGCATTTT.

CDR3 bases: TGTGCCAGCAGCCCAACTAGTACCGGGGAGCTGTTTTTT. The encoded protein is CASSPTSTGELFF. V and J are TRBV5-4 and TRBJ2-2; D may be TRBD2 (5 bases). Germline values: CDR1 SGHNT, CDR2 YYREEE (reference sequence). This CDR3 region has 13 residues. V was pared by 4 bases and J by 5 bases, with 9 bases between.

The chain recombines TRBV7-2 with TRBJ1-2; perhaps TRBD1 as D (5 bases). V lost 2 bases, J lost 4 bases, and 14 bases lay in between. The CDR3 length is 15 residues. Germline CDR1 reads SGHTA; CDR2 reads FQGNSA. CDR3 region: CASSLTTGGVYGYTF. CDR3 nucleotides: TGTGCCAGCAGCTTAACCACAGGAGGGGTCTATGGCTACACCTTC.

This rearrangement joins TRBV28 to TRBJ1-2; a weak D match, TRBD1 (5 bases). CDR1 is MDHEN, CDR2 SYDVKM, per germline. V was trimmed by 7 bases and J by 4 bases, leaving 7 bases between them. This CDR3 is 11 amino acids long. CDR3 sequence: CASTGFYGYTF. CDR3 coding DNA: TGTGCCAGCACAGGGTTCTATGGCTACACCTTC.

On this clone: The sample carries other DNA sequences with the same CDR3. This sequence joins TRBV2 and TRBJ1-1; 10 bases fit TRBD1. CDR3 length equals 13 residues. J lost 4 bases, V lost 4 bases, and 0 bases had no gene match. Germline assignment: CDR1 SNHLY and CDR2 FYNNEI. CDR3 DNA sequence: TGTGCCAGCAGTGGGACAGGGGGCACTGAAGCTTTCTTT. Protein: CASSGTGGTEAFF. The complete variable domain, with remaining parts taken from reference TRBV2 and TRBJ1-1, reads EPEVTQTPSHQVTQMGQEVILRCVPISNHLYFYWYRQILGQKVEFLVSFYNNEISEKSEIFDDQFSVERPDGSNFTLKIRSTKLEDSAMYFCASSGTGGTEAFFGQGTRLTVV.

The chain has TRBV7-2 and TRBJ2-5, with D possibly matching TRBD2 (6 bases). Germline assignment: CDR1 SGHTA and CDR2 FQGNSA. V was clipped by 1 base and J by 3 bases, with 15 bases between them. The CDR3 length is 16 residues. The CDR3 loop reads CASSLVGFGGEETQYF. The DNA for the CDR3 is TGTGCCAGCAGCTTAGTTGGGTTCGGCGGGGAAGAGACCCAGTACTTC.

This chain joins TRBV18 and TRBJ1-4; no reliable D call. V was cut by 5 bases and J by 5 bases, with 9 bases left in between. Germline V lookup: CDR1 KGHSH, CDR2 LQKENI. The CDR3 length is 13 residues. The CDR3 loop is CASSATGNEKLFF. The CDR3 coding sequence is TGTGCCAGCTCAGCAACCGGGAATGAAAAACTGTTTTTT.

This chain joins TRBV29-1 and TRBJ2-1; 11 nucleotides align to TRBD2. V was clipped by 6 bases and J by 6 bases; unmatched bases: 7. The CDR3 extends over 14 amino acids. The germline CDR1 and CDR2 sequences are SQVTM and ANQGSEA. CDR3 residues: CSVLGTSGPNEQFF. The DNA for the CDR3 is TGCAGCGTCCTCGGGACTAGCGGCCCCAATGAGCAGTTCTTC.

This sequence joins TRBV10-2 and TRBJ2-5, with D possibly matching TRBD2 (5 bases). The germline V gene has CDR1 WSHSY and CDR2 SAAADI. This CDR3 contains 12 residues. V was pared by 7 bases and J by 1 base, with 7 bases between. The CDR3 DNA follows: TGCGCCAGCACGGACTCCCAAGAGACCCAGTACTTC. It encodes CASTDSQETQYF.

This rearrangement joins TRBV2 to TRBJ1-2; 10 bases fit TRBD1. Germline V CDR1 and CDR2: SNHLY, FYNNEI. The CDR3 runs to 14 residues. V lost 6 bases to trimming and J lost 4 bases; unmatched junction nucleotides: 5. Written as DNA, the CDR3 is TGTGCCAGCAGCCCGGGACAGGGGTTCTATGGCTACACCTTC. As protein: CASSPGQGFYGYTF.

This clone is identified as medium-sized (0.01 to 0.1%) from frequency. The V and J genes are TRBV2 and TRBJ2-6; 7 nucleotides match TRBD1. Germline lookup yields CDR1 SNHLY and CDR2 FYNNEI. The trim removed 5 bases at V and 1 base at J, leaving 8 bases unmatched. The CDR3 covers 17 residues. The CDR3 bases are TGTGCCAGCAGTTCCGGGACAGTACCATCTGGGGCCAACGTCCTGACTTTC. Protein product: CASSSGTVPSGANVLTF.

The CDR3 DNA reads as TGTGCCAGCAGTGTGTCTAGCGGGTACAATGAGCAGTTCTTC. Translating it yields CASSVSSGYNEQFF. V is TRBV6-4 and J is TRBJ2-1; TRBD2 matches at 8 bases. This CDR3 contains 14 residues. Germline trimming cut 4 bases from V and 4 bases from J; bases unmatched to any gene: 3. Germline V CDR1 and CDR2: MRHNA, SNTAGT.

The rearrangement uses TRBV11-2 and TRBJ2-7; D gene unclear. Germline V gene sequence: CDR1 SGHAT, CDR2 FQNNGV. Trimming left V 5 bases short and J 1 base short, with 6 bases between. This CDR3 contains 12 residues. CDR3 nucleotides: TGTGCCAGCAGCCCCTATTCCTACGAGCAGTACTTC. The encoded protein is CASSPYSYEQYF.

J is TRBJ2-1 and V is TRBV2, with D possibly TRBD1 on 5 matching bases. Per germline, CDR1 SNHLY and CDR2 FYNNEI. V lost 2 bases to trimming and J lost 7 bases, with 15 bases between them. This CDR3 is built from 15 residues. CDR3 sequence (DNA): TGTGCCAGCAGTGAACAGGGTGTATTACGAAATGAGCAGTTCTTC. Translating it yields CASSEQGVLRNEQFF.

The CDR3 loop is CASSQDLARSEKLFF. In DNA form, the CDR3 reads TGCGCCAGCAGCCAAGATCTAGCACGGAGTGAAAAACTGTTTTTT. The chain combines TRBV4-3 with TRBJ1-4; no clear D. The CDR3 covers 15 residues. Trimming cost V 0 bases and J 7 bases, with 12 bases left between them. CDR1 LGHNA and CDR2 YSLEER come from the germline V gene.

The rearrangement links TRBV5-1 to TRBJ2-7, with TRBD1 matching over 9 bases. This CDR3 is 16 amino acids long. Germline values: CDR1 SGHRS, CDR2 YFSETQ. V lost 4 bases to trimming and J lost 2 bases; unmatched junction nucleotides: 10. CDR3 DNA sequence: TGCGCCAGCAGCATAACGTCCGGGACAGGGACCTACGAGCAGTACTTC. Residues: CASSITSGTGTYEQYF.

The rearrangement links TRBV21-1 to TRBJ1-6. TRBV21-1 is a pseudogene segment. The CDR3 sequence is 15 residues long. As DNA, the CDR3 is TGTGCCAGCCACCAACCACGCGTGCGAAATTCACCCCTCCACTTT. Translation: CASHQPRVRNSPLHF.

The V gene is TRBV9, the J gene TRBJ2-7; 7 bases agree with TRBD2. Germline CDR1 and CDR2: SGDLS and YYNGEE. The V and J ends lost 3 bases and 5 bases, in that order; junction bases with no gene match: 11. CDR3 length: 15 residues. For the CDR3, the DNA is TGTGCCAGCAGCGCTGGGGGGGAGGGCCCGGACGAGCAGTACTTC. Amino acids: CASSAGGEGPDEQYF. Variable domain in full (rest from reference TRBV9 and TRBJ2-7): DSGVTQTPKHLITATGQRVTLRCSPRSGDLSVYWYQQSLDQGLQFLIQYYNGEERAKGNILERFSAQQFPDLHSELNLSSLELGDSALYFCASSAGGEGPDEQYFGPGTRLTVT.

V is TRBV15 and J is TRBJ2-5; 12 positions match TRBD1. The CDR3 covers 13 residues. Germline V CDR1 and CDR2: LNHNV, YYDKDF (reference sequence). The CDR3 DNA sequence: TGTGCTAGCGGGACAGGGGGCGTCGAGACCCAGTACTTC. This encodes CASGTGGVETQYF.

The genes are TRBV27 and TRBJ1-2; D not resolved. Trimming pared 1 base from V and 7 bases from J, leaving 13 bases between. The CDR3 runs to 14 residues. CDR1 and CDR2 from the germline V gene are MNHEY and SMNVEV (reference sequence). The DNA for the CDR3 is TGTGCCAGCAGTTTATTTGGCGAATCGGGTGGCTACACCTTC. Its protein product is CASSLFGESGGYTF.

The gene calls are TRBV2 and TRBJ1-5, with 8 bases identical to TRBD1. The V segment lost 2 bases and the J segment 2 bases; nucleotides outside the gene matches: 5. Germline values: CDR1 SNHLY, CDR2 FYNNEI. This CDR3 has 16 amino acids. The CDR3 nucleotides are TGTGCCAGCAGTGAACAGGGGGCGTCGGGCAATCAGCCCCAGCATTTT. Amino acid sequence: CASSEQGASGNQPQHF.

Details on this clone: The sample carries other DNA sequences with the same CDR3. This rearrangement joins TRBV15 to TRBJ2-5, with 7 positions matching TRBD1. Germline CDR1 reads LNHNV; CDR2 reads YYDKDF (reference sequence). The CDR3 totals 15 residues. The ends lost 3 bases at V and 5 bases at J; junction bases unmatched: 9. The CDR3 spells CATSSETGIGETQYF. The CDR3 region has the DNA TGTGCCACCAGCAGCGAGACAGGGATCGGGGAGACCCAGTACTTC.

The CDR3 loop reads CASSQEQGNTEAFF. The DNA of the CDR3 is TGTGCCAGCTCACAGGAACAGGGGAACACTGAAGCTTTCTTT. The chain recombines TRBV18 with TRBJ1-1, with D maybe TRBD1 (6 bases). The germline CDR1 and CDR2 sequences are KGHSH and LQKENI. V was cut by 4 bases and J by 1 base, with 10 bases left in between. The CDR3 has 14 amino acids.

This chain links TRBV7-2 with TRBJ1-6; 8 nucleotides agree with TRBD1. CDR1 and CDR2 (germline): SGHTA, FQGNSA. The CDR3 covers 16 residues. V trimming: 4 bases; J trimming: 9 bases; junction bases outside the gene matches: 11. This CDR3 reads CASSWGQASVGSPLHF. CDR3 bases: TGTGCCAGCAGCTGGGGACAGGCGTCCGTGGGTTCACCCCTCCACTTT.

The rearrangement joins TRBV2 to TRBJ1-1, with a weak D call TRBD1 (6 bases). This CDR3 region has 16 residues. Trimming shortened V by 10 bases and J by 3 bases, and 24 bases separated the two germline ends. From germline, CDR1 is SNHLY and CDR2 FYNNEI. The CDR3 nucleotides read TGTGCCATACTACCTGGGGGGGGCGCGAGTTACACTGAAGCTTTCTTT. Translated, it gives CAILPGGGASYTEAFF.

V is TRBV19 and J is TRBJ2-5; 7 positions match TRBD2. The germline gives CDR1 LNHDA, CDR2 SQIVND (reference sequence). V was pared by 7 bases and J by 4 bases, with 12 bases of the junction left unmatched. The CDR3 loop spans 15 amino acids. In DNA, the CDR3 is TGTGCCAGTACCAAGGGCCTGGGGGGGTCAGAGACCCAGTACTTC. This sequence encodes CASTKGLGGSETQYF.

CDR3 bases: TGCGCCAGCCAGACAGGCGGCACCGGGGAGCTGTTTTTT. Protein: CASQTGGTGELFF. This chain connects TRBV10-1 to TRBJ2-2, with D possibly being TRBD1 (6 bases). Trimming took off 8 bases at V and 4 bases at J, with 11 bases between the two ends. The CDR3 covers 13 residues. Germline CDR1 reads WNHNN; CDR2 reads SYGVQD (reference sequence).

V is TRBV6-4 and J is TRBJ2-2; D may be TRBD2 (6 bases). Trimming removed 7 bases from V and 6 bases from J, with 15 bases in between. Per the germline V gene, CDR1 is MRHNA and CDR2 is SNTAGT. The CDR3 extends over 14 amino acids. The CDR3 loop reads CASKRDSGPGELFF. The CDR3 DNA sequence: TGTGCCAGCAAGAGGGACTCGGGGCCCGGGGAGCTGTTTTTT.

CDR3 DNA: TGTGCCAGCAGCATCCCGGGACAGACTGAAGCTTTCTTT. Translated: CASSIPGQTEAFF. The chain is built from TRBV5-4 and TRBJ1-1, with 7 positions matching TRBD1. The CDR3 length is 13 residues. Germline assignment: CDR1 SGHNT and CDR2 YYREEE (reference sequence). J lost 5 bases, V lost 4 bases, and 5 bases had no gene match.

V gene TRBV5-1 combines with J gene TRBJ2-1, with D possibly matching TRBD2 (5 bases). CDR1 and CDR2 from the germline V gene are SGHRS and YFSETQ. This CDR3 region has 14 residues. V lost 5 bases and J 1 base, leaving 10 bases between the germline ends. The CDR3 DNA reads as TGCGCCAGCAGTGAGGGTGATTCCTACAATGAGCAGTTCTTC. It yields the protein CASSEGDSYNEQFF.

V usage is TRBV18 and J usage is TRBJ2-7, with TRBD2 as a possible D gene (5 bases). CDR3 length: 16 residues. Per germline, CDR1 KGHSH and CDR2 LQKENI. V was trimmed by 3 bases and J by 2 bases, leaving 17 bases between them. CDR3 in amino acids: CASSPPGNVGTYEQYF. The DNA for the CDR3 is TGTGCCAGCTCACCCCCGGGAAATGTCGGGACCTACGAGCAGTACTTC. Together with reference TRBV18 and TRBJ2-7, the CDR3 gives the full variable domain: NAGVMQNPRHLVRRRGQEARLRCSPMKGHSHVYWYRQLPEEGLKFMVYLQKENIIDESGMPKERFSAEFPKEGPSILRIQQVVRGDSAAYFCASSPPGNVGTYEQYFGPGTRLTVT.